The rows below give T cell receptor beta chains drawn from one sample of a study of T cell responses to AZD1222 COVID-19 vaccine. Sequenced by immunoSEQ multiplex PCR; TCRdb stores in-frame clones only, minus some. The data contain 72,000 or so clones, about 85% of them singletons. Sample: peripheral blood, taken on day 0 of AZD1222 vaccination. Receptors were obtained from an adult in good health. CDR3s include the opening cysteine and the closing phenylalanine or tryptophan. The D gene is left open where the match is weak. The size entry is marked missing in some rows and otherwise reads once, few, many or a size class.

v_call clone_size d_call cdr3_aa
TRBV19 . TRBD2 CASSPELLTSGLAKNIQYF
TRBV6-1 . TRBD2 CASSEILAGSYEQYF
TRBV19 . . CASMGTWVEAFF
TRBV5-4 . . CASSLEGGNTGELFF
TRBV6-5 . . CASSRDHSTEAFF
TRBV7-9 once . CASSLVVIGANTGELFF
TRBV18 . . CASSPADTQYF
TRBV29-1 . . CSVVFRSNYGYTF
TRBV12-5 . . CASGLVSPTIYF
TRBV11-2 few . CASSLEGSPNSPLHF
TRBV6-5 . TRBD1 CASRDRVGNYGYTF
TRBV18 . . CASSSDQEQPQHF
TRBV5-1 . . CASSFFRQSTEAFF
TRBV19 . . CASREGPARKNTEAFF
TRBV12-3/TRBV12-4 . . CASSAQGYYGYTF
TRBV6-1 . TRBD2 CASSDRGLAGVSYNEQFF
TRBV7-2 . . CASSLAIAGTYEQYF
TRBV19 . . CASSQGTPLETQYF